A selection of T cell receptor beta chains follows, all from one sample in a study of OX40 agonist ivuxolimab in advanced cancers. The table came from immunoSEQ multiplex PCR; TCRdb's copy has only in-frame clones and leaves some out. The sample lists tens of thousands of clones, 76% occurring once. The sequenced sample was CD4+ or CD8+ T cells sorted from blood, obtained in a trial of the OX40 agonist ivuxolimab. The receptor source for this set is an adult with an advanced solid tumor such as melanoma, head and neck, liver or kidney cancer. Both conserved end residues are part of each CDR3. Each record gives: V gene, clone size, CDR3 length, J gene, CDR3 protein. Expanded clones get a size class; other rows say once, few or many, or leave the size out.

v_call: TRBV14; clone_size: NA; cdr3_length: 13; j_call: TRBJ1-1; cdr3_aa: CASSRQGGRWAFF
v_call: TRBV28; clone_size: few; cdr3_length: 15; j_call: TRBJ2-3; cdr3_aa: CASKLAGAEADTQYF
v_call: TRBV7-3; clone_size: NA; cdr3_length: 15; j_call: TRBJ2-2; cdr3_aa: CASSPTGDSTGELFF
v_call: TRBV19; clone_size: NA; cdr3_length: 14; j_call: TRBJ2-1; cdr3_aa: CASRSGQGVNEQFF
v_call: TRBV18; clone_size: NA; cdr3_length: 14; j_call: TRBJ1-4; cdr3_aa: CASSPAATNEKLFF
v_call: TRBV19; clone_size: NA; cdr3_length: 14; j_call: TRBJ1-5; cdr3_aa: CASSIRGTRQPQHF
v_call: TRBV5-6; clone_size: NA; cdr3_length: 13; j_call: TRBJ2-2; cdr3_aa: CASSPGPLEKLFF
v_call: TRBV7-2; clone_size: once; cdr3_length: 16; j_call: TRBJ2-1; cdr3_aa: CASSLHQRGTHNEQFF
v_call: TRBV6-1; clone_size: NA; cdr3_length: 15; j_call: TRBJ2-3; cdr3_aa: CASSELDRGENTQYF
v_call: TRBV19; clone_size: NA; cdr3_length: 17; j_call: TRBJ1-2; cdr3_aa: CASSIDRTTGGSYGYTF
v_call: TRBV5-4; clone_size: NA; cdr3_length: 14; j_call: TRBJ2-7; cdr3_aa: CASSHPTGGYEQYF
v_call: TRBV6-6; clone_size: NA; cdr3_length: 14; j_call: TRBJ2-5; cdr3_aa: CASKIRGIQETQYF
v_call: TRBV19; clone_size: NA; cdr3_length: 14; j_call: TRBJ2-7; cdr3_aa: CASSPLAGFYEQYF
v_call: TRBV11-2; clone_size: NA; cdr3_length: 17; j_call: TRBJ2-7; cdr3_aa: CASSPDRGGVMTYEQYF
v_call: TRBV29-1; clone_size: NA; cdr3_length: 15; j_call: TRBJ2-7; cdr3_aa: CSVDGVGESSYEQYF
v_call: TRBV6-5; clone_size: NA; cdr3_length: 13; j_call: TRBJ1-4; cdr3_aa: CASTTEGGEKLFF
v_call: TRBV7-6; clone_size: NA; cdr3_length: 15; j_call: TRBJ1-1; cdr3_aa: CASSSTGTPNTEAFF
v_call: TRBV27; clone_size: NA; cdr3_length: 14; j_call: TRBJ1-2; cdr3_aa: CASSLRRDGSGYTF
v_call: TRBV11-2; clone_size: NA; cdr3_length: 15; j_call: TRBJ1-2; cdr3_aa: CASSLERPGLYGYTF
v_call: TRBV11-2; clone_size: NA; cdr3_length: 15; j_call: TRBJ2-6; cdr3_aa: CASSLAGSGANVLTF
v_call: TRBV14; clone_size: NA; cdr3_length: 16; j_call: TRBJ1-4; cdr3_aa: CASSQGGTATNEKLFF
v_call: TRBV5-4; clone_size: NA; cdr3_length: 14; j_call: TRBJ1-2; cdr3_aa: CASSSLQGAGGYTF
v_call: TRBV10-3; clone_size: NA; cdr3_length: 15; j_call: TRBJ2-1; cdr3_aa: CAISAGQRSYNEQFF
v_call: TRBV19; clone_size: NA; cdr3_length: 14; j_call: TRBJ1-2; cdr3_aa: CASTRGQGSYGYTF
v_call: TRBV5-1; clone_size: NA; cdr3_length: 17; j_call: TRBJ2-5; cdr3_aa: CASSFGSSLPYQETQYF
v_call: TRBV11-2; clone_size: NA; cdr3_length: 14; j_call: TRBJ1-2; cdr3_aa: CASSLERGGYGYTF
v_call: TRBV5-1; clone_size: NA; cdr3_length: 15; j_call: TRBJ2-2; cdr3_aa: CASSLTEGSPGELFF
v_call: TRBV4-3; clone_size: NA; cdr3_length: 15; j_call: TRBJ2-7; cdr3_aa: CASSQRQGTSYEQYF
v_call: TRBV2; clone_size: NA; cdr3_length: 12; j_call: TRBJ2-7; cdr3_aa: CASRDSSYEQYF
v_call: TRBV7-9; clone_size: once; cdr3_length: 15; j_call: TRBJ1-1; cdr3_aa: CASSLGQGPFTEAFF
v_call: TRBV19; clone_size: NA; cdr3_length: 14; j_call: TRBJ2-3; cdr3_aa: CASSMVGLSDTQYF
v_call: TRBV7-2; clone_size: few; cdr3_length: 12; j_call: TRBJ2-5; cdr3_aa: CASSLPPFSQYF
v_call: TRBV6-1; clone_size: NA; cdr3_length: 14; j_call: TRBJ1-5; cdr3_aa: CASREDLLPWAQHF
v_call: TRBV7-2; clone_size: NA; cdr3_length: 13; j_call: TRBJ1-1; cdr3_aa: CASSSSRHTEAFF